Each of the 31 T cell receptor beta chains below was sequenced from the same sample in a study of OX40 agonist ivuxolimab in advanced cancers. The table came from immunoSEQ multiplex PCR; TCRdb's copy has only in-frame clones and leaves some out. The sample holds around 15,000 clones, roughly 78% seen once. Sequencing was performed on CD4+ or CD8+ T cells sorted from blood, taken in a trial of the OX40 agonist ivuxolimab. The receptors stem from an adult with an advanced solid tumor such as melanoma, head and neck, liver or kidney cancer.

The chain employs TRBV7-9 and TRBJ1-1; D is possibly TRBD1 (6 bases). The germline CDR1 and CDR2 sequences are SEHNR and FQNEAQ (reference sequence). V was trimmed by 0 bases and J by 1 base, leaving 9 bases between them. The CDR3 length is 15 residues. This CDR3 reads CASSLAGAGNTEAFF. DNA of the CDR3: TGTGCCAGCAGCTTAGCGGGGGCGGGGAACACTGAAGCTTTCTTT. Full variable domain (remainder filled in from reference TRBV7-9 and TRBJ1-1): DTGVSQNPRHKITKRGQNVTFRCDPISEHNRLYWYRQTLGQGPEFLTYFQNEAQLEKSRLLSDRFSAERPKGSFSTLEIQRTEQGDSAMYLCASSLAGAGNTEAFFGQGTRLTVV.

The rearrangement links TRBV9 to TRBJ1-2; D is unresolved. Trimming removed 3 bases from V and 3 bases from J, with 18 bases in between. Germline CDR1 and CDR2: SGDLS and YYNGEE. This CDR3 contains 16 residues. In nucleotides, the CDR3 is TGTGCCAGCAGCGCCCGGGGAGGGCCAGTCGACTATGGCTACACCTTC. Protein product: CASSARGGPVDYGYTF.

The J gene is TRBJ2-1, the V gene TRBV5-1, with 9 nucleotides matching TRBD2. The junction had 11 bases not matched to a gene; V was cut back by 4 bases and J by 9 bases. Germline V lookup: CDR1 SGHRS, CDR2 YFSETQ. The CDR3 runs 15 residues. CDR3 bases: TGCGCCAGCAGCCCCGGGGGCGGGAGGGCCTTTGAGCAGTTCTTC. Amino acids: CASSPGGGRAFEQFF.

This clone is a singleton in its sample. The gene calls are TRBV4-2 and TRBJ1-3; no reliable D call. Germline V gene sequence: CDR1 LGHNA, CDR2 YNFKEQ. This CDR3 is 15 amino acids long. The germline V and J ends were trimmed by 5 bases and 0 bases, with 11 bases remaining between them. CDR3 coding DNA: TGTGCCAGCAGCTTAGAACCGAGCTCTGGAAACACCATATATTTT. It codes for CASSLEPSSGNTIYF.

V and J are TRBV6-1 and TRBJ2-7; a weak D match, TRBD2 (5 bases). The V end was cut by 1 base, the J end by 3 bases, with 13 bases between. CDR1 and CDR2 from the germline V gene are MNHNS and SASEGT. This CDR3 is 15 amino acids long. This CDR3 reads CASSEDPSGGYEQYF. Written as DNA, the CDR3 is TGTGCCAGCAGTGAAGACCCCTCTGGAGGCTACGAGCAGTACTTC.

V is TRBV27 and J is TRBJ1-5; D is undetermined. This CDR3 has 14 amino acids. Germline loops: CDR1 MNHEY, CDR2 SMNVEV (reference sequence). V lost 3 bases and J lost 4, with 10 bases in between. The chain's CDR3 is CASSLFGGNQPQHF. The CDR3 DNA follows: TGTGCCAGCAGTTTGTTCGGAGGGAATCAGCCCCAGCATTTT.

The chain uses TRBV7-9 and TRBJ2-7; 8 nucleotides agree with TRBD1. CDR1 is SEHNR, CDR2 FQNEAQ, per germline (reference sequence). There are 13 residues in the CDR3. The trim removed 5 bases at V and 6 bases at J, leaving 6 bases unmatched. CDR3 DNA sequence: TGTGCCAGCAGCACCCTTCAGGGGGCCGAGCAGTACTTC. Amino acid sequence: CASSTLQGAEQYF.

This rearrangement joins TRBV7-9 to TRBJ2-7; D is ambiguous. V was clipped by 5 bases and J by 2 bases, with 7 bases between them. The V gene's germline CDR1 is SEHNR and CDR2 FQNEAQ (reference sequence). The CDR3 covers 12 residues. In DNA, the CDR3 is TGTGCCAGCAGCCGCGGTACCTACGAGCAGTACTTC. It encodes CASSRGTYEQYF.

This chain connects TRBV7-9 to TRBJ1-1; D may be TRBD1 (5 bases). From germline, CDR1 is SEHNR and CDR2 FQNEAQ (reference sequence). V gave up 8 bases and J gave up 1 base, with 11 bases separating them. CDR3 size: 13 residues. The CDR3 DNA follows: TGTGCCAGCCGCCGGGACCCGAACACTGAAGCTTTCTTT. This encodes CASRRDPNTEAFF.

The rearrangement uses TRBV12-5 and TRBJ2-3; a possible D gene is TRBD1 (6 bases). CDR1 and CDR2 (germline): LGHNT, FRNRAP. The CDR3 extends over 15 amino acids. The V end was cut by 1 base, the J end by 0 bases, with 8 bases between. Written as DNA, the CDR3 is TGTGCTAGTGGTTTGGGGACAGTTAGCACAGATACGCAGTATTTT. It is translated as CASGLGTVSTDTQYF.

The genes are TRBV10-3 and TRBJ2-5; 9 bases are shared with TRBD2. CDR3 length equals 17 residues. Unmatched junction bases numbered 8, after V lost 2 bases and J lost 1 base. In germline, CDR1 is ENHRY, CDR2 SYGVKD. The CDR3, as DNA: TGTGCCATCAGTGAGGGGGTAGCGGGGGCCATCCAAGAGACCCAGTACTTC. Protein sequence: CAISEGVAGAIQETQYF.

The V call is TRBV28, the J call TRBJ2-7; either TRBD1 or TRBD2 may fit D (5 bases each). From germline, CDR1 is MDHEN and CDR2 SYDVKM. Deletions cut 2 bases from V and 5 bases from J, with 13 bases between. The CDR3 covers 14 residues. DNA for the CDR3: TGTGCCAGCAGTTTACAACTAGGGGTTGACGAGCAGTACTTC. Residues: CASSLQLGVDEQYF.

This chain connects TRBV27 to TRBJ2-2, with TRBD2 identical over 8 bases. Germline V gene sequence: CDR1 MNHEY, CDR2 SMNVEV (reference sequence). The CDR3 spans 15 residues. CDR3 in DNA: TGTGCAACCAAGTCCGGCGGGAGGTCCCCCGGGGAGCTGTTTTTT. This sequence encodes CATKSGGRSPGELFF.

As regards this clone: Germline and junction disagree at one end, which may indicate a read error. The chain links TRBV9 to TRBJ2-1; TRBD2 agrees at 9 bases. Germline lookup yields CDR1 SGDLS and CDR2 YYNGEE. The CDR3 runs 12 residues. This CDR3 reads CASSGSAHEQFF. As DNA, the CDR3 is TGTGCCAGTAGCGGGAGTGCCCATGAGCAGTTCTTC. Based on the CDR3 plus reference TRBV9 and TRBJ2-1, the full variable domain is DSGVTQTPKHLITATGQRVTLRCSPRSGDLSVYWYQQSLDQGLQFLIQYYNGEERAKGNILERFSAQQFPDLHSELNLSSLELGDSALYFCASSGSAHEQFFGPGTRLTVL.

The chain couples TRBV5-1 to TRBJ2-7; possibly TRBD1 for D (5 bases). Deletions cut 3 bases from V and 2 bases from J, with 12 bases between. From germline, CDR1 is SGHRS and CDR2 YFSETQ. This CDR3 region has 14 residues. CDR3: CASSWSTAAYEQYF. The CDR3 region has the DNA TGCGCCAGCAGCTGGTCGACAGCAGCCTACGAGCAGTACTTC.

This chain links TRBV5-6 with TRBJ1-2; no reliable D call. From germline, CDR1 is SGHDT and CDR2 YYEEEE. V gave up 3 bases and J gave up 0 bases, with 15 bases separating them. This CDR3 comprises 16 residues. As DNA, the CDR3 is TGTGCCAGCAGCTCCCCCTGGGGTTCCACTAACTATGGCTACACCTTC. It specifies CASSSPWGSTNYGYTF.

The genes are TRBV19 and TRBJ1-2; D may be TRBD1 (6 bases). V was trimmed by 3 bases and J by 8 bases, leaving 13 bases between them. Looked up from germline, CDR1 is LNHDA and CDR2 is SQIVND (reference sequence). This CDR3 contains 13 residues. The CDR3 loop is CASSIVQGGGYTF. CDR3 DNA sequence: TGTGCCAGTAGTATTGTACAGGGCGGGGGCTACACCTTC. The full variable domain, its missing parts supplied by reference TRBV19 and TRBJ1-2, is DGGITQSPKYLFRKEGQNVTLSCEQNLNHDAMYWYRQDPGQGLRLIYYSQIVNDFQKGDIAEGYSVSREKKESFPLTVTSAQKNPTAFYLCASSIVQGGGYTFGSGTRLTVV.

In its sample, this clone was seen once. This chain connects TRBV28 to TRBJ2-1; 10 bases match TRBD2. CDR1 MDHEN and CDR2 SYDVKM come from the germline V gene. This CDR3 has 14 amino acids. V trimming: 6 bases; J trimming: 8 bases; junction bases outside the gene matches: 7. For the CDR3, the DNA is TGTGCCAGCAGCCCGGGACTAGCGATCGATGAGCAGTTCTTC. This gives the protein CASSPGLAIDEQFF.

The rearrangement links TRBV21-1 to TRBJ2-5. TRBV21-1 is a known pseudogene. The CDR3 totals 17 residues. CDR3 sequence: CASSKEKGAGRQETQYF. The CDR3 region has the DNA TGTGCCAGCAGCAAAGAAAAGGGCGCCGGGCGGCAAGAGACCCAGTACTTC.

The chain has TRBV4-1 and TRBJ2-1, with D hard to call. The length of the CDR3 is 17 residues. The V and J ends lost 1 base and 6 bases respectively, with 19 bases between them. Germline V lookup: CDR1 MGHRA, CDR2 YSYEKL. The CDR3 DNA follows: TGCGCCAGCAGCCAAGCCTCGAGCCTAGGGTGGGGCAATGAGCAGTTCTTC. Amino acids: CASSQASSLGWGNEQFF.

The J gene is TRBJ2-1, the V gene TRBV13; 8 nucleotides align to TRBD1. CDR3 size: 16 residues. V was pared by 6 bases and J by 9 bases, with 16 bases of the junction left unmatched. Germline CDR1 is PRHDT and CDR2 is FYEKMQ (reference sequence). CDR3 loop: CASSPARTGILAEQFF. The CDR3 DNA is TGTGCCAGCAGTCCAGCCCGGACAGGGATCTTGGCTGAGCAGTTCTTC.

V is TRBV9 and J is TRBJ2-3; perhaps TRBD1 as D (6 bases). The CDR3 is 19 residues long. V gave up 2 bases and J gave up 4 bases, with 26 bases separating them. Germline V gene lookup returns CDR1 SGDLS and CDR2 YYNGEE. As DNA, the CDR3 is TGTGCCAGCAGCGTCTCCTCCACCCTACAGGGTTTATGGGCAGATACGCAGTATTTT. Translation: CASSVSSTLQGLWADTQYF. Full variable domain (rest looked up from reference TRBV9 and TRBJ2-3): DSGVTQTPKHLITATGQRVTLRCSPRSGDLSVYWYQQSLDQGLQFLIQYYNGEERAKGNILERFSAQQFPDLHSELNLSSLELGDSALYFCASSVSSTLQGLWADTQYFGPGTRLTVL.

DNA of the CDR3: TGTGCCAGCACCTATAGGGGCACTGAAGCTTTCTTT. Amino acids: CASTYRGTEAFF. The rearrangement joins TRBV6-8 to TRBJ1-1; perhaps TRBD1 as D (5 bases). CDR3 size: 12 residues. Germline V gene data show CDR1 as MNHGY and CDR2 as SAAAGT. The V and J ends lost 7 bases and 4 bases respectively, with 10 bases between them.

The rearrangement uses TRBV9 and TRBJ2-7; 10 bases are a match to TRBD2. Germline loops: CDR1 SGDLS, CDR2 YYNGEE. This CDR3 is built from 16 residues. V lost 3 bases, J lost 4 bases, and 10 bases stayed unmatched. The CDR3 here is CASSEGTSVPLYEQYF. The CDR3, as DNA: TGTGCCAGCAGCGAGGGGACTAGCGTGCCCCTATACGAGCAGTACTTC.

A few counts support this clone. This chain uses TRBV25-1 with TRBJ1-1, with TRBD1 matching 7 bases. This CDR3 is 14 amino acids long. Looked up from germline, CDR1 is MGHDK and CDR2 is SYGVNS. The J segment lost 5 bases and the V segment lost 5 bases, leaving 8 bases of the junction unmatched. The CDR3 sequence is CASSFTGDWTEAFF. The CDR3 bases are TGTGCCAGCAGTTTTACAGGGGATTGGACTGAAGCTTTCTTT.

The V and J genes are TRBV5-4 and TRBJ1-2; 7 positions match TRBD1. Unmatched junction bases numbered 11, after V lost 4 bases and J lost 5 bases. The CDR3 length is 15 residues. CDR1 and CDR2 from the germline V gene are SGHNT and YYREEE (reference sequence). CDR3 nucleotide sequence: TGTGCCAGCAGCCTAGGGACAGCTCCCGTATATGGCTACACCTTC. Its translation is CASSLGTAPVYGYTF.

The table lists this clone with a count of one. The chain employs TRBV9 and TRBJ1-1; 7 positions agree with TRBD1. Trimming took 4 bases from V and 3 from J; bases not matched to a gene: 3. The CDR3 spans 13 residues. Germline CDR1 and CDR2: SGDLS and YYNGEE. CDR3 nucleotides: TGTGCCAGCAGCCCAGGGGGGTACACTGAAGCTTTCTTT. This sequence encodes CASSPGGYTEAFF.

This rearrangement joins TRBV6-1 to TRBJ2-3, with D unresolved. The CDR3 sequence is 14 residues long. The germline V gene has CDR1 MNHNS and CDR2 SASEGT. V shed 7 bases and J shed 4 bases, with 15 bases lying between them. The CDR3 region has the DNA TGTGCCAGCAAAAACCATCTTTACCCAGATACGCAGTATTTT. Protein: CASKNHLYPDTQYF.

The chain links TRBV7-9 to TRBJ2-5; a possible D gene is TRBD2 (5 bases). The CDR3 loop spans 12 amino acids. Germline lookup yields CDR1 SEHNR and CDR2 FQNEAQ (reference sequence). The V gene lost 5 bases and the J gene lost 4 bases, with 8 bases spanning the gap. CDR3 loop: CASSGLRETQYF. Here the CDR3 DNA reads TGTGCCAGCAGCGGACTCAGAGAGACCCAGTACTTC.

V usage is TRBV10-3 and J usage is TRBJ2-2, with D maybe TRBD2 (6 bases). CDR1 and CDR2 from the germline V gene are ENHRY and SYGVKD. There are 14 residues in the CDR3. Trimming took 8 bases from V and 1 from J, leaving 11 bases between them. CDR3 nucleotides: TGTGCCATCCAGAAGGAGGGGAACACCGGGGAGCTGTTTTTT. This codes for CAIQKEGNTGELFF.

The rearrangement uses TRBV4-3 and TRBJ1-2; no reliable D call. The CDR3 sequence is 12 residues long. CDR1 is LGHNA and CDR2 is YSLEER in the germline V gene. V lost 5 bases to trimming and J lost 3 bases, with 7 bases between them. The CDR3 sequence: CASSGGDYGYTF. CDR3 coding DNA: TGCGCCAGCAGCGGAGGAGACTATGGCTACACCTTC.